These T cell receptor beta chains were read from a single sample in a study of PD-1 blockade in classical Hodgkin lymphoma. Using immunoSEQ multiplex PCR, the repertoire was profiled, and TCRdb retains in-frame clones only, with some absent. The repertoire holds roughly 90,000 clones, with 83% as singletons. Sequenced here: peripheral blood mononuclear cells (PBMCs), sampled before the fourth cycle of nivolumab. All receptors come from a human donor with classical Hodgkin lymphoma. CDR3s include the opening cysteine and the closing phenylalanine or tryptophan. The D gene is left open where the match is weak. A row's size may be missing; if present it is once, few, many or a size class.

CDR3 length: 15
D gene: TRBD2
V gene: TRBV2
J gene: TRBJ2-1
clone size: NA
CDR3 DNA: TGTGCCAGCAGTGAGGGGACTAGCGGATACAATGAGCAGTTCTTC
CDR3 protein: CASSEGTSGYNEQFF

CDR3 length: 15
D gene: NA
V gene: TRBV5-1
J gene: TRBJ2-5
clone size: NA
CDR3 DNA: TGCGCCAGCAGCTATATCGTCGGACCACAAGAGACCCAGTACTTC
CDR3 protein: CASSYIVGPQETQYF

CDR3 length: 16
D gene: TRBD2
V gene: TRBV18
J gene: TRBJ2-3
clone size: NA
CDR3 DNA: TGTGCCAGCTCACCACCATCGGGCGGGAGGGCGGATACGCAGTATTTT
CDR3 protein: CASSPPSGGRADTQYF

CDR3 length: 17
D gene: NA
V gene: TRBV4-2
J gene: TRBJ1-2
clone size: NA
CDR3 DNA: TGTGCCAGCAGCCAAGCGGGAGGTGCAGACCCAACCTATGGCTACACCTTC
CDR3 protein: CASSQAGGADPTYGYTF

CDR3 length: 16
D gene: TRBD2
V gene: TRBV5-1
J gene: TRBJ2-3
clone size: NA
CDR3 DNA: TGCGCCAGCAGCTTTGCGGGACTAGCTTCAACAGATACGCAGTATTTT
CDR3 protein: CASSFAGLASTDTQYF

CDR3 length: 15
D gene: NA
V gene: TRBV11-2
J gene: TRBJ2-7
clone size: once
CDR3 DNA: TGTGCCAGCAGCCCGGGGACCCGCAGCTCCTACGAGCAGTACTTC
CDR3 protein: CASSPGTRSSYEQYF

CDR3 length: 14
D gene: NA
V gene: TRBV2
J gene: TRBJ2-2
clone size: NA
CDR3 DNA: TGTGCCAGCAGTGCCCAGGGGAACACCGGGGAGCTGTTTTTT
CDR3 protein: CASSAQGNTGELFF

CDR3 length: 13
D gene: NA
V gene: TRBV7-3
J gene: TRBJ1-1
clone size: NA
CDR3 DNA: TGTGCCAGCAGCTTAAAGGGTATCGCTGAAGCTTTCTTT
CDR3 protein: CASSLKGIAEAFF

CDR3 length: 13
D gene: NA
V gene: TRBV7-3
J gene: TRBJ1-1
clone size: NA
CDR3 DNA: TGTGCCAGCAGCTTTGGGTTGAACACTGAAGCTTTCTTT
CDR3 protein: CASSFGLNTEAFF

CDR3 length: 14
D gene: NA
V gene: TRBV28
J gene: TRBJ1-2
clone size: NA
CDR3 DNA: TGTGCCAGCATCCATGGGGAGCCAAACTATGGCTACACCTTC
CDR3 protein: CASIHGEPNYGYTF

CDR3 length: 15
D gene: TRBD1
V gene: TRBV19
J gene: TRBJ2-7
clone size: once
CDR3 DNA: TGTGCCAGTAGTATGGGACAGGGGTCCTCCTACGAGCAGTACTTC
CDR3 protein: CASSMGQGSSYEQYF

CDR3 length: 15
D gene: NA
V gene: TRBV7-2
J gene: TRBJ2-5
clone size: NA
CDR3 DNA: TGTGCCAGCAGCTTAAGGGGGGCTCTGGAAGAGACCCAGTACTTC
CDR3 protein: CASSLRGALEETQYF

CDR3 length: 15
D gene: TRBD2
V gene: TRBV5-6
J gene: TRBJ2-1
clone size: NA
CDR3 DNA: TGTGCCAGCAACCCACTAGCGGGAGGGCCCTCTGAGCAGTTCTTC
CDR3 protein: CASNPLAGGPSEQFF

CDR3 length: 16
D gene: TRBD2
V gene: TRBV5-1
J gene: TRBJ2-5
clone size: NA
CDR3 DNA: TGCGCCAGCAGCCTAAGGACTAGCGGGGTGGGGGAGACCCAGTACTTC
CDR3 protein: CASSLRTSGVGETQYF

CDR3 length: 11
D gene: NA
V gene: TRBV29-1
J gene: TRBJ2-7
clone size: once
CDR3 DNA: TGCAGCGTTGCCGAGGCCTACGAGCAGTACTTC
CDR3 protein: CSVAEAYEQYF

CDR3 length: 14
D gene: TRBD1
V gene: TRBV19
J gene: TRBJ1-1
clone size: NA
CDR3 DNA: TGTGCCAGTAGTATACAGGGGGCCCGCACTGAAGCTTTCTTT
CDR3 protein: CASSIQGARTEAFF

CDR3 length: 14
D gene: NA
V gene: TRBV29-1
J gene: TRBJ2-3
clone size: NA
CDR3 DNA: TGCAGCGTGTTCTCCCGGGCTACCACAGATACGCAGTATTTT
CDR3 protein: CSVFSRATTDTQYF

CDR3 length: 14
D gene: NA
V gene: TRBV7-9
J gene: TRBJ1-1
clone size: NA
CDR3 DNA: TGTGCCAGCAGCTTTTCCCAGGGCAGACCTGAAGCTTTCTTT
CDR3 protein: CASSFSQGRPEAFF

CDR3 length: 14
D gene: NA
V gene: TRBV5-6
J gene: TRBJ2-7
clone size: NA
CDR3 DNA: TGTGCCAGCAGCTTGGACCCAGGCTCCTACGAGCAGTACTTC
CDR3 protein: CASSLDPGSYEQYF

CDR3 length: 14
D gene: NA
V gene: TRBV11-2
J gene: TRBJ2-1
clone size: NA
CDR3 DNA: TGTGCCAGCAGCTTAGTCGGTAGGGCCAATGAGCAGTTCTTC
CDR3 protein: CASSLVGRANEQFF

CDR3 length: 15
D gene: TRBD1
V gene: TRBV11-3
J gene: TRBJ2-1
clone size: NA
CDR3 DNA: TGTGCCAGCAGCTCCGGACAGGGTGGGTACAATGAGCAGTTCTTC
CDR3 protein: CASSSGQGGYNEQFF

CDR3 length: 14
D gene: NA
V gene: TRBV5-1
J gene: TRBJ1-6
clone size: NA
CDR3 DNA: TGCGCCAGCAGCTACGCAGGGTATAATTCACCCCTCCACTTT
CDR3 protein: CASSYAGYNSPLHF

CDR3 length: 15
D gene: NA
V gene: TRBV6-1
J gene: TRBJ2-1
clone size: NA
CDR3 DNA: TGTGCCAGCAACGTCGGGACGAGGCCCTACAATGAGCAGTTCTTC
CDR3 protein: CASNVGTRPYNEQFF

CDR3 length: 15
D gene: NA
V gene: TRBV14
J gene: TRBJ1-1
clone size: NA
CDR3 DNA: TGTGCCAGCAGCCAAGGAAGGGGGACCTACACTGAAGCTTTCTTT
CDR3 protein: CASSQGRGTYTEAFF

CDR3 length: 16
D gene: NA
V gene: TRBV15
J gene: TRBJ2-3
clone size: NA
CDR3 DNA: TGTGCCACCAGCAGAGATGCGGGTTGGGACACAGATACGCAGTATTTT
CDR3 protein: CATSRDAGWDTDTQYF

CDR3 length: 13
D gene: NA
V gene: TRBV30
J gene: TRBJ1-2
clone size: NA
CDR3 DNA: TGTGCCTGGAGTGTATCGGACCGGGTGGGCTACACCTTC
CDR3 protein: CAWSVSDRVGYTF

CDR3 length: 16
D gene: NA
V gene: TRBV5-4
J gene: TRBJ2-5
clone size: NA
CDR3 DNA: TGTGCCAGCAGCTTGTCAGCAAGTGGGACTGGTAAGACCCAGTACTTC
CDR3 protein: CASSLSASGTGKTQYF

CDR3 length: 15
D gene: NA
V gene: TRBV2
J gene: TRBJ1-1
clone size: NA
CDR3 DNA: TGTGCCAGCGCCAGCGGGACCTCTGTGGGCACTGAAGCTTTCTTT
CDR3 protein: CASASGTSVGTEAFF

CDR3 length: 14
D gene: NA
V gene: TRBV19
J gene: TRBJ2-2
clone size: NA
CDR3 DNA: TGTGCCACCCAGGGCAGGGAGTATACCGGGGAGCTGTTTTTT
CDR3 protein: CATQGREYTGELFF

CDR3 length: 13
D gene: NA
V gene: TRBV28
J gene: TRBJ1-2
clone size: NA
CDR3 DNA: TGTGCCAGCAGCTTGGCCGGGTCCATTGGCTACACCTTC
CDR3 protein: CASSLAGSIGYTF

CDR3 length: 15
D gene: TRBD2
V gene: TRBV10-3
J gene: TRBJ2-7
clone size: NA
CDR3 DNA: TGTGCCACCGCCTGGATAGCGGGAGGCTCCTACGAGCAGTACTTC
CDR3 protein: CATAWIAGGSYEQYF

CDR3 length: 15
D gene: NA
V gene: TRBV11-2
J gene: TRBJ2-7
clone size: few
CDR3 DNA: TGTGCCAGCAGCCACGGGGCCGGAGGTGGGTACGAGCAGTACTTC
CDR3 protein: CASSHGAGGGYEQYF

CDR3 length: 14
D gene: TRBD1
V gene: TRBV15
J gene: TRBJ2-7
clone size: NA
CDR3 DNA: TGTGCCACCAGCAGTGACAGGGCCTCCTACGAGCAGTACTTC
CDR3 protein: CATSSDRASYEQYF

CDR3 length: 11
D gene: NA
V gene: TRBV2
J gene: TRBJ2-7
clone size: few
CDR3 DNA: TGTGCCAACACCGACAACTACGAGCAGTACTTC
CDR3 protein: CANTDNYEQYF

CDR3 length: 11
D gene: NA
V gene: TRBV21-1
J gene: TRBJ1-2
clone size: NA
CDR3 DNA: TGTGCCAGCAGCTGCGGGGGCGGCTACACCTTC
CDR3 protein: CASSCGGGYTF

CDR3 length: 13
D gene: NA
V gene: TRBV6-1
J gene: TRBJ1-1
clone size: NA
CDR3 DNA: TGTGCCAGCAGTGAAGGTAGAGGGACTGAAGCTTTCTTT
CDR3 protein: CASSEGRGTEAFF

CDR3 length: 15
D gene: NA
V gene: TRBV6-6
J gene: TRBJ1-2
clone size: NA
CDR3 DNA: TGTGCCAGCACGGGGTGGGGGGTCGATACTTATGGCTACACCTTC
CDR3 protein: CASTGWGVDTYGYTF